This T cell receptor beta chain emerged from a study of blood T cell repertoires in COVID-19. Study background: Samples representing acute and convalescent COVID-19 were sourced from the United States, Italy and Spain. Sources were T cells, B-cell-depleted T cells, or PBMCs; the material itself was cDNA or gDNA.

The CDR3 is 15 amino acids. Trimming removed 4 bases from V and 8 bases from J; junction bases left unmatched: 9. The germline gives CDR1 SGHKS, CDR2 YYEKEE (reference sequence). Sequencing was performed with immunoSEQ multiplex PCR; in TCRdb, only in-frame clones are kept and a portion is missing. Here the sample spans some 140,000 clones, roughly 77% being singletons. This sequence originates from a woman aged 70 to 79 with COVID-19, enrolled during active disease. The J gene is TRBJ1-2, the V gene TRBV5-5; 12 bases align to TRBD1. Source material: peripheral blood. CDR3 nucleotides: TGTGCCAGCAGCATGGCCGGGACAGGGGGCGTCGGCTACACCTTC. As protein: CASSMAGTGGVGYTF.